This entry lists 2 T cell receptor beta chains sequenced from one sample in a study of liver allograft versus peripheral blood T cells. Study-wide background: The authors compared T cell receptor repertoires in transplanted livers with those in the peripheral blood of recipients.

TCRdb passed the reads through MiXCR, listing each CDR3 protein once. The sample records more than 9,000 distinct CDR3 sequences, 19% being singletons. The source is a human patient who had a liver transplant. Some T cells may be supplied by the graft donor.

The V gene is TRBV7-9, the J gene TRBJ1-1, with D hard to call. The CDR3 runs 13 residues. Trimming stripped 2 bases from V and 1 base from J, with 5 bases between. From germline, CDR1 is SEHNR and CDR2 FQNEAQ (reference sequence). The DNA of the CDR3 is TGTGCCAGCAGCTTACAGACGAACACTGAAGCTTTCTTT. This codes for CASSLQTNTEAFF.

This clonotype was seen ten or more times. V usage is TRBV7-9 and J usage is TRBJ2-5, with 7 bases identical to TRBD2. The CDR3 extends over 13 amino acids. Germline CDR1 SEHNR, CDR2 FQNEAQ (reference sequence). The V gene end was trimmed by 4 bases and the J gene end by 7 bases; junction bases not matched to a gene: 6. This CDR3 reads CASSSAGLATQYF. In DNA, the CDR3 is TGTGCCAGCAGCTCAGCGGGGTTGGCGACCCAGTACTTC.